One sample yielded the 31 T cell receptor beta chains listed below, sequenced in a study of monozygotic twins with inflammatory bowel disease. TCRdb processed the 5' RACE reads again and assigns one entry to each CDR3 protein, with no DNA. Recorded here are hundreds of thousands of distinct CDR3 sequences; the top ten clones represent roughly 2.2%. The sample taken for sequencing was blood. These receptors were obtained from a human donor with ulcerative colitis or Crohn's disease, or a healthy co-twin of an affected twin (not recorded which).

V is TRBV29-1 and J is TRBJ2-7; TCRdb selects TRBD1, and the lack of DNA leaves this call unchecked. CDR1 is SQVTM and CDR2 is ANQGSEA in the germline V gene. The CDR3 consists of 14 residues. CDR3 amino acids: CSVRPGTDPYEQYF.

V is TRBV24-1 and J is TRBJ2-5. The germline V gene encodes CDR1 KGHDR and CDR2 SFDVKD. This CDR3 is 15 amino acids long. The chain's CDR3 is CATSDLGGVSETQYF.

V usage is TRBV10-3 and J usage is TRBJ1-4. This CDR3 has 14 amino acids. Germline-derived CDR1 and CDR2 are ENHRY and SYGVKD. CDR3 amino acids: CAISSEMANEKLFF.

The rearrangement links TRBV6-5 to TRBJ2-1; with no DNA, the TCRdb D assignment of TRBD2 cannot be verified. This CDR3 comprises 12 residues. Per germline, CDR1 MNHEY and CDR2 SVGAGI. This CDR3 reads CASSGTSGARVF.

The chain recombines TRBV7-9 with TRBJ2-1; TCRdb returns TRBD1, unconfirmable since there is no DNA. The CDR3 extends over 16 amino acids. CDR1 and CDR2 from the germline V gene are SEHNR and FQNEAQ (reference sequence). The CDR3 here is CASRPTGQSSYNEQFF.

V gene TRBV5-8 combines with J gene TRBJ2-1. This CDR3 has 14 amino acids. Looked up from germline, CDR1 is SGHTS and CDR2 is YDEGEE. The CDR3 here is CASIWDRVVSEQFF.

V is TRBV20-1 and J is TRBJ2-3; as DNA is missing, the TRBD1 call by TCRdb cannot be tested. The V gene's germline CDR1 is DFQATT and CDR2 SNEGSKA (reference sequence). The CDR3 runs to 13 residues. The CDR3 loop reads CSASQGSTDTQYF.

The chain recombines TRBV14 with TRBJ2-5; TCRdb gives TRBD1 as the D gene, but with no DNA this cannot be confirmed. The CDR3 has 15 amino acids. Germline V CDR1 and CDR2: SGHDN, FVKESK. CDR3 sequence: CASSQVNKPWETQYF.

The chain employs TRBV7-3 and TRBJ2-1; there is no DNA to check the TCRdb D call of TRBD1. CDR1 is SGHTA, CDR2 FQGTGA, per germline. CDR3 size: 15 residues. The CDR3 reads CASSKGQGTTNEQFF.

This rearrangement joins TRBV20-1 to TRBJ2-3. The CDR3 extends over 14 amino acids. Per the germline V gene, CDR1 is DFQATT and CDR2 is SNEGSKA (reference sequence). CDR3 in amino acids: CSAVLRIWTDTQYF.

The chain recombines TRBV20-1 with TRBJ2-5; TCRdb's assignment of TRBD1 cannot be checked, as there is no DNA. The CDR3 is 14 residues long. In germline, CDR1 is DFQATT, CDR2 SNEGSKA (reference sequence). The CDR3 reads CSARTGEVRETQYF.

V and J are TRBV15 and TRBJ2-7. Germline values: CDR1 LNHNV, CDR2 YYDKDF (reference sequence). CDR3 length equals 15 residues. CDR3 region: CATSSGGLKAYEQYF.

The chain links TRBV11-1 to TRBJ2-5. Germline V lookup: CDR1 SGHAT, CDR2 FQDESV (reference sequence). This CDR3 contains 15 residues. The CDR3 sequence is CASSLAGQLQETQYF.

The chain is built from TRBV4-1 and TRBJ1-1. From germline, CDR1 is MGHRA and CDR2 YSYEKL. This CDR3 comprises 16 residues. The CDR3 loop reads CASSQDGELPNTEAFF.

The CDR3 is CASTLTGTQYF. The chain employs TRBV12-3 or TRBV12-4 and TRBJ2-5. CDR3 length: 11 amino acids.

V and J are TRBV12-3 or TRBV12-4 and TRBJ2-2; TCRdb's assignment of TRBD1 cannot be checked, as there is no DNA. CDR3 size: 13 residues. The CDR3 spells CASSPQVGGELFF.

V gene TRBV7-9 combines with J gene TRBJ1-2; TCRdb designates TRBD1, a call that cannot be tested without DNA. This CDR3 region has 15 residues. Germline CDR1 reads SEHNR; CDR2 reads FQNEAQ (reference sequence). This chain's CDR3 is CASSLAGPGPTGYTF.

The V call is TRBV30, the J call TRBJ2-5. This CDR3 comprises 13 residues. Per germline, CDR1 GTSNPN and CDR2 SVGIG (reference sequence). The CDR3 sequence: CAWSGGSQEAQYF. Using reference TRBV30 and TRBJ2-5 for the parts outside the CDR3, the full variable domain is SQTIHQWPATLVQPVGSPLSLECTVEGTSNPNLYWYRQAAGRGLQLLFYSVGIGQISSEVPQNLSASRPQDRQFILSSKKLLLSDSGFYLCAWSGGSQEAQYFGPGTRLLVL.

The rearrangement uses TRBV7-6 and TRBJ1-4; TCRdb designates TRBD1, a call that cannot be tested without DNA. Looked up from germline, CDR1 is SGHVS and CDR2 is FNYEAQ. CDR3 size: 15 residues. The CDR3 loop reads CASSKTGTTNEKLFF.

The rearrangement links TRBV24-1 to TRBJ2-5; the D gene TCRdb calls, TRBD2, cannot be checked with no DNA. The CDR3 covers 15 residues. CDR1 is KGHDR, CDR2 SFDVKD, per germline. The CDR3 loop reads CATSDSSRGQETQYF.

The V gene is TRBV7-8, the J gene TRBJ1-5; the TCRdb call, TRBD1, lacks DNA for checking. The CDR3 covers 15 residues. Germline values: CDR1 SGHVS, CDR2 FQNEAQ. The CDR3 is CASSLGEQGWQPQHF.

The chain employs TRBV9 and TRBJ2-3; TCRdb's D call of TRBD1 is untestable without DNA. Per germline, CDR1 SGDLS and CDR2 YYNGEE. The CDR3 runs to 17 residues. The CDR3 reads CASSPRTGTGTTDTQYF.

The rearrangement joins TRBV21-1 to TRBJ2-3; TCRdb's D call, TRBD2, is unchecked because there is no DNA. TRBV21-1 is annotated as a pseudogene. The CDR3 extends over 16 amino acids. The CDR3 spells CASSKGPAGGTDTQYF.

This chain connects TRBV5-4 to TRBJ2-3; checking the TCRdb D call of TRBD2 is not possible without DNA. Per germline, CDR1 SGHNT and CDR2 YYREEE (reference sequence). The CDR3 spans 15 residues. The CDR3 sequence: CASSLAGGTPDTQYF.

The CDR3 sequence: CSVFSSGSGDTQYF. The rearrangement uses TRBV29-1 and TRBJ2-3; TCRdb lists TRBD2, though no DNA is available to test this call. Germline lookup yields CDR1 SQVTM and CDR2 ANQGSEA. The length of the CDR3 is 14 residues.

The CDR3 is CATGAPGGGMGDTQYF. The chain uses TRBV24-1 and TRBJ2-3; TCRdb outputs TRBD1, but without DNA this stays unchecked. The CDR3 loop spans 16 amino acids. CDR1 is KGHDR and CDR2 is SFDVKD in the germline V gene.

The chain combines TRBV4-1 with TRBJ2-4; the TCRdb D gene call, TRBD1, has no DNA to confirm it. The CDR3 consists of 16 residues. The germline CDR1 and CDR2 sequences are MGHRA and YSYEKL. The CDR3 sequence: CASSQIPRDRGNIQYF.

This chain joins TRBV5-1 and TRBJ2-1; checking the TCRdb D call of TRBD1 is not possible without DNA. The V gene's germline CDR1 is SGHRS and CDR2 YFSETQ. The CDR3 contains 13 residues. CDR3 in amino acids: CASSLQGAGEQFF. The full variable domain, its missing parts supplied by reference TRBV5-1 and TRBJ2-1, is KAGVTQTPRYLIKTRGQQVTLSCSPISGHRSVSWYQQTPGQGLQFLFEYFSETQRNKGNFPGRFSGRQFSNSRSEMNVSTLELGDSALYLCASSLQGAGEQFFGPGTRLTVL.

The chain combines TRBV3-1 with TRBJ2-3; TCRdb reports TRBD2, a call that lacks DNA to check it against. The CDR3 has 16 residues. Germline CDR1 is LGHDT and CDR2 is YNNKEL (reference sequence). Here the CDR3 reads CASSRLAGGLTDTQYF.

The chain joins TRBV7-9 to TRBJ1-6; lacking DNA, the TRBD1 call made by TCRdb goes unchecked. The CDR3 is 15 amino acids. Germline CDR1 is SEHNR and CDR2 is FQNEAQ (reference sequence). This CDR3 is CASSPNTGQRSPLHF.

This chain links TRBV7-9 with TRBJ2-7. Germline V gives CDR1 SEHNR, CDR2 FQNEAQ (reference sequence). CDR3 length: 11 residues. CDR3 region: CASSFDGDQYF.